This T cell receptor beta chain derives from a study of shared clonotypes between healthy human individuals. CDR1 SGHRS and CDR2 YFSETQ come from the germline V gene. Losses at the gene ends were 7 bases for V and 0 bases for J; bases not matched to a gene: 4. CDR3 length equals 14 residues. Assay: immunoSEQ multiplex PCR; the TCRdb copy retains only in-frame clones and omits some. Here the sample spans about 2.3 million clones, less than 95% being singletons. This TCR was recovered from a man between 18 and 29 years old in good health. Some clones in this sample may be carry-over from other donors' samples. Material for sequencing was naive CD4+ T cells from PBMCs. The sample's subset: CD45RA+ positively selected. This chain joins TRBV5-1 and TRBJ2-7, with TRBD1 matching 10 bases. Written as DNA, the CDR3 is TGCGCCAGCGGACAGGGGGACCACTCCTACGAGCAGTACTTC. Translated, it gives CASGQGDHSYEQYF.